This TCR beta chain stems from a study of shared clonotypes between healthy human individuals. Study conclusions and caveats: Blood alone was sampled, and tissue repertoires likely differ. Memory subsets generally showed lower estimated richness than naive subsets.

The study enrolled healthy HIV-negative adults without recent acute infections or vaccinations as donors. The data were produced by immunoSEQ multiplex PCR, yet TCRdb's version contains in-frame clones alone and is incomplete. The table has a few million clones, 80% to 95% seen once. Germline lookup yields CDR1 MRHNA and CDR2 SNTAGT. With 3 bases removed from V and 5 bases from J, the gap between germline ends came to 19 bases. CDR3 length equals 16 residues. Turning to this clone: As yet, its antigen is unknown.

Sequenced input: naive CD4+ T cells from PBMCs. Subset noted: CD45RA+ positively selected. The origin of this receptor is a man aged 18 to 29 in good health. Some clones in this sample may be carry-over from other donors' samples. This chain connects TRBV6-4 to TRBJ1-2, with a possible D match to TRBD1 (5 bases). CDR3 sequence reads: CASSESPGRKLYGYTF. CDR3 nucleotide sequence: TGTGCCAGCAGTGAATCCCCGGGACGGAAGCTTTATGGCTACACCTTC.